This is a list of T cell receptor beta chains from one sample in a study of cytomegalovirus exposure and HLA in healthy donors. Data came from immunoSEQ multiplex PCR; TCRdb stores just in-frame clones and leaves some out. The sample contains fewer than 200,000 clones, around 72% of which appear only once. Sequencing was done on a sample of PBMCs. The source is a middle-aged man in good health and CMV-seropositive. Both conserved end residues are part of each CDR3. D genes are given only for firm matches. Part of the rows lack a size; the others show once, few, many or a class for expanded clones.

TGTGCCAGCAGCCCACCCCGAGCTAGCTCTCCTCAGCAGTACTTC | CASSPPRASSPQQYF | TRBJ2-7 | . | . | TRBV16
TGTGCCAGCAGCCAAGATCAGACGGAGGATGAGCAGTTCTTC | CASSQDQTEDEQFF | TRBJ2-1 | . | . | TRBV4-2
TGTGCCAGTAGGGGGGGGACTGAACTCTATGGCTACACCTTC | CASRGGTELYGYTF | TRBJ1-2 | . | . | TRBV19
TGTGCCTCAGGAGGAGGGGTCAGACCCTACGAGCAGTACTTC | CASGGGVRPYEQYF | TRBJ2-7 | many | . | TRBV11-1
TGTGCCATCAGTGTAAATGCAGGGAATGGCGAGCAGTACTTC | CAISVNAGNGEQYF | TRBJ2-7 | . | . | TRBV10-3
TGTGCCAGCAGCCGCCCGGGACAGGGGGCGACCTTCTTC | CASSRPGQGATFF | TRBJ2-1 | . | TRBD1 | TRBV14
TGTGCCATCAGTGAGATCGGGGGGACAGGGAGCTCCTATAATTCACCCCTCCACTTT | CAISEIGGTGSSYNSPLHF | TRBJ1-6 | . | TRBD1 | TRBV10-3
TGTGCCAGCAGCTCCGGAGCACCCGGGGAGCTGTTTTTT | CASSSGAPGELFF | TRBJ2-2 | once | . | TRBV13
TGCGCCAGCAGCCAACCCGGGACAGCTGGAAACACCATATATTTT | CASSQPGTAGNTIYF | TRBJ1-3 | . | TRBD1 | TRBV4-3
TGTGCCTGGAGTCCAGGACAGATCACAGATACGCAGTATTTT | CAWSPGQITDTQYF | TRBJ2-3 | . | . | TRBV30
TGCGCCAGCAGCCCTCGGGCAACTAATGAAAAACTGTTTTTT | CASSPRATNEKLFF | TRBJ1-4 | few | . | TRBV5-1
TGTGCCAGCAGCCAACGTGGACAGGGGGTCCCGGTCGCTTTCTTT | CASSQRGQGVPVAFF | TRBJ1-1 | few | TRBD1 | TRBV6-1
TGTGCCAGCAGCTTATCCCGGGACAGCCTCTCCTACGAGCAGTACTTC | CASSLSRDSLSYEQYF | TRBJ2-7 | . | TRBD1 | TRBV7-9
TGCGCCAGCAGCTTATCTACCCCAGGCACTAACTATGGCTACACCTTC | CASSLSTPGTNYGYTF | TRBJ1-2 | . | . | TRBV5-1
TGTGCCAGCAGCGTAGCGTGGAGCTCTGGGGCCAACGTCCTGACTTTC | CASSVAWSSGANVLTF | TRBJ2-6 | few | . | TRBV9
TGTGCCAGTACCCTGGGCCGGGGGGCGACCGGGGAGCTGTTTTTT | CASTLGRGATGELFF | TRBJ2-2 | few | . | TRBV19
TGTGCCAGCAGGGAGGACGGGGGATGGACAGATACGCAGTATTTT | CASREDGGWTDTQYF | TRBJ2-3 | few | . | TRBV2
TGTGCCAGCAGCCTGAACCCCGGACAGCACTACGAGCAGTACTTC | CASSLNPGQHYEQYF | TRBJ2-7 | . | . | TRBV7-2
TGTGCCAGCAGCCCGCGGGGGGTTCTCGGAGAGACCCAGTACTTC | CASSPRGVLGETQYF | TRBJ2-5 | . | TRBD2 | TRBV14
TGTGCCAGCAGCCCTGAAGGGGCTCTCTACAATGAGCAGTTCTTC | CASSPEGALYNEQFF | TRBJ2-1 | . | . | TRBV9
TGCGCCAGCAGCCAAGACGACAGGCCCTACGAGCAGTACTTC | CASSQDDRPYEQYF | TRBJ2-7 | many | . | TRBV4-3
TGTGCCAGCAGCCAAGAACGTAGGCTAGCGGGAGACAATGAGCAGTTCTTC | CASSQERRLAGDNEQFF | TRBJ2-1 | . | TRBD2 | TRBV4-2
TGTGCCAGCAGCTTTTCGGGACAGCGTAATCAGCCCCAGCATTTT | CASSFSGQRNQPQHF | TRBJ1-5 | . | TRBD1 | TRBV13
TGTGCCTGGCCTCCGAGCAAGCGACAAGAGACCCAGTACTTC | CAWPPSKRQETQYF | TRBJ2-5 | . | . | TRBV30
TGTGCCAGCAGCGCCCCGGGACAGGGTCCCCTTGGCTACACCTTC | CASSAPGQGPLGYTF | TRBJ1-2 | . | TRBD1 | TRBV9
TGTGCCAGCAGCGGTTACAGGGGGCCTGAGCAGTTCTTC | CASSGYRGPEQFF | TRBJ2-1 | . | TRBD1 | TRBV27
TGCGCCAGCAGCCAAGAGGGACTAGCAGGCAATGAGCAGTTCTTC | CASSQEGLAGNEQFF | TRBJ2-1 | . | TRBD2 | TRBV4-3
TGTGCCAGCACTTTCAAGGGACAGGGTGAGCAGTTCTTC | CASTFKGQGEQFF | TRBJ2-1 | . | TRBD1 | TRBV6-1
TGTGCCAGCAGTTTACAGGGGAGTCAGCCCCAGCATTTT | CASSLQGSQPQHF | TRBJ1-5 | . | TRBD1 | TRBV6-5